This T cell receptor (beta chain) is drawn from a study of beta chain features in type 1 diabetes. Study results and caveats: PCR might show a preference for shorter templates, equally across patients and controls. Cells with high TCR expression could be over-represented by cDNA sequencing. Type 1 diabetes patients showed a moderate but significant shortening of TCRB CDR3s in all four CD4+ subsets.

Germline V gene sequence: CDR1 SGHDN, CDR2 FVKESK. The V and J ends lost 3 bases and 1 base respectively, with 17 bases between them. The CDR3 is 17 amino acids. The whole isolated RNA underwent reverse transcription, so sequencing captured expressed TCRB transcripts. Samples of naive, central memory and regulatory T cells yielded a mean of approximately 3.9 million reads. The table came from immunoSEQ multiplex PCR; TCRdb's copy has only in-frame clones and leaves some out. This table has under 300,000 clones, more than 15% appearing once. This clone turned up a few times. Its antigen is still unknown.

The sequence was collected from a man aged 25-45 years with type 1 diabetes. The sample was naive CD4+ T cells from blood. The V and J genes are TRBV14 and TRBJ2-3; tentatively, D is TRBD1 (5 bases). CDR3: CASSQFQGFFGTDTQYF. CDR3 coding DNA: TGTGCCAGCAGCCAGTTTCAGGGATTCTTCGGCACAGATACGCAGTATTTT.